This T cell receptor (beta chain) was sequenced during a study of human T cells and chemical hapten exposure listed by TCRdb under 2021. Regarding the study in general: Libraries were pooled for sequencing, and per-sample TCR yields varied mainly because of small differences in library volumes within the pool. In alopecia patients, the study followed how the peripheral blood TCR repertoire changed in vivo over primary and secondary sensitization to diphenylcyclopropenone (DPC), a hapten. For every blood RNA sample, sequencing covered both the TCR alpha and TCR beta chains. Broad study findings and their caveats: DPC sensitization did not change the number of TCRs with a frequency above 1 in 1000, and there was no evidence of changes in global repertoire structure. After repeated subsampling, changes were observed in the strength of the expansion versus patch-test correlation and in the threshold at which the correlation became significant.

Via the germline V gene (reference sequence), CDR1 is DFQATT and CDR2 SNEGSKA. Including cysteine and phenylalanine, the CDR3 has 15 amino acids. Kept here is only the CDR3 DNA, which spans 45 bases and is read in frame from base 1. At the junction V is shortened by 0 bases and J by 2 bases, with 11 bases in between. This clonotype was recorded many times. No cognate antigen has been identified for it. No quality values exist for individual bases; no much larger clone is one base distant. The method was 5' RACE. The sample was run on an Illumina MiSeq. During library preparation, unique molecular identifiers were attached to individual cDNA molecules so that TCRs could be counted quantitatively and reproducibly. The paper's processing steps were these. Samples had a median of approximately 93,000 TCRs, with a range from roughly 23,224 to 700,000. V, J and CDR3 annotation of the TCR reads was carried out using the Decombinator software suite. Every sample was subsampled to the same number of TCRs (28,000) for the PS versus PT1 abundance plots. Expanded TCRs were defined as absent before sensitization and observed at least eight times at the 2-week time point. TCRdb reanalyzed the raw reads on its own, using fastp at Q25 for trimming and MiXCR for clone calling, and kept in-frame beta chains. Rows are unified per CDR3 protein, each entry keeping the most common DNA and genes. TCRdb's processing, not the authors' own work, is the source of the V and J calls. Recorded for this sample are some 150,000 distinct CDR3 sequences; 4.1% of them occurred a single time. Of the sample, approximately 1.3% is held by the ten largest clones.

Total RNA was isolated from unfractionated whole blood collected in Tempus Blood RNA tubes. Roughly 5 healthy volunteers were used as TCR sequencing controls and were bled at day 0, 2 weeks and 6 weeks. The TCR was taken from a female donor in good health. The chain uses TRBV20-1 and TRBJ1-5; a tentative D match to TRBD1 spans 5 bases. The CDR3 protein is CSARDRRGGNQPQHF. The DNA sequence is TGCAGTGCTAGAGATCGAAGGGGTGGCAATCAGCCCCAGCATTTT.